These 6 T cell receptor beta chains were sequenced from one sample in a study of blood T cell repertoires in COVID-19. The assay was immunoSEQ multiplex PCR, and TCRdb's table has in-frame clones only and misses some. The sample shows 28,000 or so clones, just over 85% of them seen only once. Sequencing was done on a sample of peripheral blood. The receptor source for this set is a woman between 45 and 65 years old with active COVID-19.

V and J are TRBV28 and TRBJ1-2, with 7 bases aligning to TRBD1. With 1 base clipped from V and 6 bases from J, the junction kept 11 bases outside the gene matches. The CDR3 has 16 amino acids. CDR1 and CDR2 from the germline V gene are MDHEN and SYDVKM. The CDR3 is CASSLSPAQGGDGYTF. CDR3 DNA: TGTGCCAGCAGTTTATCCCCGGCCCAGGGGGGCGATGGCTACACCTTC.

The V gene is TRBV2, the J gene TRBJ2-2; 10 bases line up with TRBD2. Germline V gives CDR1 SNHLY, CDR2 FYNNEI. The V segment lost 6 bases and the J segment 6 bases; nucleotides outside the gene matches: 4. The CDR3 runs 14 residues. Written as DNA, the CDR3 is TGTGCCAGCAGACTAGCGGGAACTCCCGGGGAGCTGTTTTTT. Residues: CASRLAGTPGELFF.

The chain couples TRBV29-1 to TRBJ1-1; possibly TRBD1 for D (6 bases). Germline V gene sequence: CDR1 SQVTM, CDR2 ANQGSEA. V lost 7 bases and J 11 bases, leaving 23 bases between the germline ends. The CDR3 consists of 13 residues. This CDR3 is CSAGTGTTFDAFF. As DNA, the CDR3 is TGCAGCGCCGGGACGGGGACAACCTTTGACGCTTTCTTT.

The chain links TRBV5-4 to TRBJ2-1; 9 bases are shared with TRBD2. The CDR3 is 17 residues long. The germline gives CDR1 SGHNT, CDR2 YYREEE (reference sequence). Germline trimming cut 0 bases from V and 3 bases from J; bases unmatched to any gene: 7. The CDR3 nucleotides are TGTGCCAGCAGCTTGGCGTTAGCGGGAGCCCTCTACAATGAGCAGTTCTTC. Protein sequence: CASSLALAGALYNEQFF.

The gene calls are TRBV5-4 and TRBJ1-6; possibly TRBD1 for D (5 bases). CDR3 length: 16 residues. CDR1 SGHNT and CDR2 YYREEE come from the germline V gene (reference sequence). V was pared by 3 bases and J by 6 bases, with 16 bases between. The CDR3 region has the DNA TGTGCCAGCAGCTCTCGGCAGGGTACTACTAATTCACCCCTCCACTTT. It specifies CASSSRQGTTNSPLHF.

This clone showed up just once. The DNA of the CDR3 is TGTGCCAGCAGCACCGGGACAGGACAAGAGACCCAGTACTTC. It is translated as CASSTGTGQETQYF. The chain combines TRBV11-2 with TRBJ2-5; the match to TRBD1 covers 8 bases. V dropped 5 bases and J dropped 2; count of bases not matched to a gene: 4. The CDR3 consists of 14 residues. The germline V gene has CDR1 SGHAT and CDR2 FQNNGV.